The present T cell receptor (beta chain) was sequenced within a study of blood T cell repertoires in COVID-19. Looked up from germline, CDR1 is MNHEY and CDR2 is SVGEGT. Trimming took 5 bases from V and 5 from J, leaving 13 bases between them. The CDR3 is 13 residues long. The authors' processing: Amplification from reference gene primers served as the basis for estimated nucleated cell counts. Repertoires were generated with immunoSEQ multiplex PCR, while TCRdb's copy carries only in-frame clones and drops some. V, J and clone size are those of that table, while D and trimming were read from the DNA. The sample lists some 350,000 clones; about nine tenths were seen once. This clone occurred a few times.

What was sequenced was peripheral blood. This sequence originates from a woman aged 65 to 85 with COVID-19, enrolled during active disease. The rearrangement links TRBV6-2 or TRBV6-3 to TRBJ2-7; D remains ambiguous. CDR3 protein: CASSPRPGHEQYF. The CDR3 region has the DNA TGTGCCAGCAGTCCCAGACCAGGTCACGAGCAGTACTTC.